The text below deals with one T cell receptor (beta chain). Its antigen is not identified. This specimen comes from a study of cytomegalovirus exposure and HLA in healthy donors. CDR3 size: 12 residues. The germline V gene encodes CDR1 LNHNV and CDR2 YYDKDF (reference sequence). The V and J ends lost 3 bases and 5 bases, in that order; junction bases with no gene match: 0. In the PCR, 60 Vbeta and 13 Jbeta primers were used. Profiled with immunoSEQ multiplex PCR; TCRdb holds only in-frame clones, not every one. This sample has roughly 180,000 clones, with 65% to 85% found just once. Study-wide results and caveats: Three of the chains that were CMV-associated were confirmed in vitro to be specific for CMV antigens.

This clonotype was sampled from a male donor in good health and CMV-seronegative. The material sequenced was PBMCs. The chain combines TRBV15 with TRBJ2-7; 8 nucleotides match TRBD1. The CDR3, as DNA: TGTGCCACCAGCAGGACAGGGGACGAGCAGTACTTC. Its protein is CATSRTGDEQYF.